The 10 T cell receptor beta chains below all came from one sample that was sequenced in a study of T cells after yellow fever vaccination. TCRdb redid the calling of the 5' RACE reads with MiXCR, one entry per CDR3 protein. The sample shows some 300,000 distinct CDR3 sequences, roughly 9% of them seen only once. The starting material was CD4+ T cells sorted from PBMCs, obtained 5 days after the yellow fever booster vaccination. These receptor sequences come from a man aged 18-30 years who received the YFV17D yellow fever vaccine.

This clonotype was picked up many times. The rearrangement joins TRBV6-5 to TRBJ2-3, with 11 bases fitting TRBD2. Trimming took 0 bases from V and 0 from J; bases not matched to a gene: 5. The CDR3 runs 18 residues. CDR1 and CDR2 from the germline V gene are MNHEY and SVGAGI. The CDR3 sequence is CASSYSASGGTSTDTQYF. For the CDR3, the DNA is TGTGCCAGCAGTTACTCAGCTAGCGGGGGGACTAGCACAGATACGCAGTATTTT.

There are many counts of this clonotype. J is TRBJ2-3 and V is TRBV4-1, with 10 bases that match TRBD2. The CDR3 runs 17 residues. CDR1 and CDR2 (germline): MGHRA, YSYEKL. Losses at the gene ends were 3 bases for V and 4 bases for J; bases not matched to a gene: 10. The CDR3 loop is CASSQSAAGGPADTQYF. CDR3 bases: TGCGCCAGCAGCCAGTCAGCAGCGGGGGGGCCGGCAGATACGCAGTATTTT.

The gene calls are TRBV20-1 and TRBJ2-1, with no clear D. Germline V gene lookup returns CDR1 DFQATT and CDR2 SNEGSKA (reference sequence). The ends were cut back, 4 bases at V and 4 bases at J, with 8 bases in the middle. This CDR3 comprises 12 residues. This CDR3 reads CSANVGYNEQFF. In DNA, the CDR3 is TGCAGTGCTAACGTGGGTTACAATGAGCAGTTCTTC.

In this sample, this clonotype turned up a few times. The chain joins TRBV20-1 to TRBJ1-2, with 7 bases fitting TRBD1. This CDR3 contains 15 residues. From germline, CDR1 is DFQATT and CDR2 SNEGSKA (reference sequence). V was pared by 0 bases and J by 3 bases, with 7 bases of the junction left unmatched. The CDR3 DNA reads as TGCAGTGCTAGAGAGCTGACAGGGCTTCACTATGGCTACACCTTC. Translation gives CSARELTGLHYGYTF.

This clonotype was seen only a few times. The chain is built from TRBV20-1 and TRBJ1-1; no definite D call. Germline V CDR1 and CDR2: DFQATT, SNEGSKA (reference sequence). The V end lost 5 bases, the J end lost 12 bases, and 22 bases lay between the germline ends. The CDR3 loop spans 13 amino acids. The CDR3: CSALWYTKTWPFF. CDR3 coding DNA: TGCAGTGCTCTTTGGTATACGAAAACCTGGCCTTTCTTT.

This chain joins TRBV28 and TRBJ1-3; D gene unclear. The CDR3 has 14 residues. Trimming removed 4 bases at V and 1 base at J, with 8 bases between. Germline values: CDR1 MDHEN, CDR2 SYDVKM. This CDR3 is CASSSAGSGNTIYF. In DNA, the CDR3 is TGTGCCAGCAGTTCAGCCGGATCTGGAAACACCATATATTTT.

V is TRBV7-9 and J is TRBJ1-2, with 8 positions matching TRBD1. J was trimmed by 3 bases and V by 5 bases; bases with no gene match: 11. The germline gives CDR1 SEHNR, CDR2 FQNEAQ (reference sequence). This CDR3 is built from 16 residues. CDR3 sequence: CASSRRGQGEDYGYTF. The CDR3 DNA follows: TGTGCCAGCAGCCGCCGAGGACAGGGAGAGGACTATGGCTACACCTTC.

This clonotype was seen at least ten times. CDR3 sequence (DNA): TGTGCCACCAGTGGATCGGACAGGGGCATCACAGATACGCAGTATTTT. Amino acids: CATSGSDRGITDTQYF. The chain employs TRBV24-1 and TRBJ2-3; TRBD1 matches at 9 bases. With 5 bases clipped from V and 2 bases from J, the junction kept 7 bases outside the gene matches. Germline V CDR1 and CDR2: KGHDR, SFDVKD. The CDR3 has 16 amino acids.

This clonotype appeared a few times. The chain joins TRBV9 to TRBJ2-5; perhaps TRBD2 as D (5 bases). The V end lost 2 bases, the J end lost 2 bases, and 10 bases lay between the germline ends. This CDR3 contains 14 residues. Looked up from germline, CDR1 is SGDLS and CDR2 is YYNGEE. In DNA form, the CDR3 reads TGTGCCAGCAGCGTTGAACGGGAACAAGAGACCCAGTACTTC. It is translated as CASSVEREQETQYF. Filled out from reference TRBV9 and TRBJ2-5, the complete variable domain reads DSGVTQTPKHLITATGQRVTLRCSPRSGDLSVYWYQQSLDQGLQFLIQYYNGEERAKGNILERFSAQQFPDLHSELNLSSLELGDSALYFCASSVEREQETQYFGPGTRLLVL.

This clonotype turned up a few times. The V gene is TRBV7-2, the J gene TRBJ2-3; no clear D gene. The germline V and J ends were trimmed by 0 bases and 1 base, with 8 bases remaining between them. CDR3 length: 15 residues. Per the germline V gene, CDR1 is SGHTA and CDR2 is FQGNSA. The CDR3 reads CASSLAVWGTDTQYF. CDR3 nucleotides: TGTGCCAGCAGCTTAGCGGTGTGGGGCACAGATACGCAGTATTTT. The full variable domain, its missing parts supplied by reference TRBV7-2 and TRBJ2-3, is GAGVSQSPSNKVTEKGKDVELRCDPISGHTALYWYRQSLGQGLEFLIYFQGNSAPDKSGLPSDRFSAERTGGSVSTLTIQRTQQEDSAVYLCASSLAVWGTDTQYFGPGTRLTVL.